Each of the 18 T cell receptor beta chains below was sequenced from the same sample in a study of spatial heterogeneity in lung cancer. Time point denoted: sample taken at primary tumor resection. Without sorting, whole RNA was sequenced from tumor, nontumor lung or frozen PBMC. In TCRdb, the 5' RACE reads were re-called with MiXCR into one record per CDR3 protein. The sample carries about 82,000 distinct CDR3 sequences, around 12% recorded once. The source was PBMCs, collected at surgery. These receptors originate from a male donor with early-stage non-small cell lung cancer.

There are many counts of this clonotype. The junction and the germline gene differ at one end; a read error may be behind it. The chain is built from TRBV7-9 and TRBJ2-7; the D is unclear. The germline CDR1 and CDR2 sequences are SEHNR and FQNEAQ (reference sequence). This CDR3 region has 12 residues. CDR3 region: CASSLDGDLTDF. The CDR3 DNA follows: TGTGCCAGCAGCTTAGATGGAGATCTGACCGACTTC.

The V and J genes are TRBV5-4 and TRBJ1-3; D uncertain. The V gene's germline CDR1 is SGHNT and CDR2 YYREEE (reference sequence). The CDR3 has 14 amino acids. With 2 bases removed from V and 4 bases from J, the gap between germline ends came to 10 bases. The CDR3 DNA reads as TGTGCCAGCAGCTTCGACTCCCAAGGAAACACCATATATTTT. Translated, it gives CASSFDSQGNTIYF.

The gene calls are TRBV2 and TRBJ2-3; 8 bases match TRBD2. The CDR3 spans 11 residues. V shed 11 bases and J 4 bases; nucleotides not matched to a gene: 2. CDR1 and CDR2 from the germline V gene are SNHLY and FYNNEI. The CDR3 sequence: CASGGADTQYF. In nucleotides, the CDR3 is TGTGCCTCCGGGGGGGCAGATACGCAGTATTTT.

The CDR3 region has the DNA TGCAGCGTCGTCTCACCGGGGGGACGCTACAATGAGCAGTTCTTC. It codes for CSVVSPGGRYNEQFF. The genes are TRBV29-1 and TRBJ2-1; TRBD2 matches at 7 bases. J was trimmed by 3 bases and V by 6 bases; bases with no gene match: 11. This CDR3 spans 15 amino acids. The V gene's germline CDR1 is SQVTM and CDR2 ANQGSEA.

This clonotype was counted ten times or more. V is TRBV5-5 and J is TRBJ1-6, with D unclear. The CDR3 runs 15 residues. V shed 0 bases and J shed 1 base, with 5 bases lying between them. Germline-derived CDR1 and CDR2 are SGHKS and YYEKEE (reference sequence). The CDR3 DNA follows: TGTGCCAGCAGCTTGGAGGGTTCCTATAATTCACCCCTCCACTTT. This sequence encodes CASSLEGSYNSPLHF. Full variable domain (rest looked up from reference TRBV5-5 and TRBJ1-6): DAGVTQSPTHLIKTRGQQVTLRCSPISGHKSVSWYQQVLGQGPQFIFQYYEKEERGRGNFPDRFSARQFPNYSSELNVNALLLGDSALYLCASSLEGSYNSPLHFGNGTRLTVT.

The chain couples TRBV7-9 to TRBJ2-3, with D possibly TRBD1 on 5 matching bases. Germline CDR1 and CDR2: SEHNR and FQNEAQ (reference sequence). V lost 2 bases and J 5 bases, leaving 14 bases between the germline ends. This CDR3 spans 15 amino acids. For the CDR3, the DNA is TGTGCCAGCAGCTTACGTTTAGGGGCGATAGATACGCAGTATTTT. Amino acid sequence: CASSLRLGAIDTQYF.

The sample holds a few counts of this clonotype. This sequence joins TRBV7-6 and TRBJ2-1, with 7 bases that match TRBD1. The V segment lost 3 bases and the J segment 6 bases; nucleotides outside the gene matches: 2. The CDR3 sequence is 13 residues long. CDR1 is SGHVS and CDR2 is FNYEAQ in the germline V gene. The CDR3 DNA sequence: TGTGCCAGCAGCTTTTGGGACAGCAATGAGCAGTTCTTC. It is translated as CASSFWDSNEQFF. The entire variable domain, with the rest obtained from reference TRBV7-6 and TRBJ2-1, is as follows: GAGVSQSPRYKVTKRGQDVALRCDPISGHVSLYWYRQALGQGPEFLTYFNYEAQQDKSGLPNDRFSAERPEGSISTLTIQRTEQRDSAMYRCASSFWDSNEQFFGPGTRLTVL.

This clonotype was seen a few times. The chain has TRBV12-3 or TRBV12-4 and TRBJ1-5; D perhaps matches TRBD1 (6 bases). With 5 bases removed from V and 5 bases from J, the gap between germline ends came to 16 bases. The length of the CDR3 is 15 residues. The CDR3 region has the DNA TGTGCCAGCAGTCCAGACCAAGACAGGCATCAGCCCCAGCATTTT. It encodes CASSPDQDRHQPQHF.

The genes are TRBV3-1 and TRBJ1-2; D is uncertain. Germline CDR1 and CDR2: LGHDT and YNNKEL (reference sequence). V lost 1 base to trimming and J lost 0 bases, with 12 bases between them. The CDR3 extends over 16 amino acids. This CDR3 is CASSQAGPRANYGYTF. Here the CDR3 DNA reads TGTGCCAGCAGCCAAGCTGGGCCCAGAGCTAACTATGGCTACACCTTC.

The chain joins TRBV20-1 to TRBJ2-1, with a weak D call TRBD2 (6 bases). Looked up from germline, CDR1 is DFQATT and CDR2 is SNEGSKA (reference sequence). The CDR3 has 10 amino acids. CDR3 sequence: CSAWGDEQFF. The CDR3 nucleotides are TGCAGCGCTTGGGGGGATGAGCAGTTCTTC.

This rearrangement joins TRBV7-7 to TRBJ2-1, with a possible D match to TRBD2 (5 bases). There are 14 residues in the CDR3. Germline V lookup: CDR1 SSHAT, CDR2 FNYEAQ (reference sequence). Deletions cut 0 bases from V and 5 bases from J, with 8 bases between. The CDR3 DNA reads as TGTGCCAGCAGCTTAGCGGGAGCCGACAATGAGCAGTTCTTC. Its protein product is CASSLAGADNEQFF.

The chain links TRBV14 to TRBJ1-2; TRBD1 aligns across 7 bases. CDR1 and CDR2 (germline): SGHDN, FVKESK. V lost 1 base, J lost 8 bases, and 13 bases stayed unmatched. The CDR3 contains 16 residues. As DNA, the CDR3 is TGTGCCAGCAGCCAAGGGAAGGGGGCCCCCTTAGGGGGCTACACCTTC. The encoded protein is CASSQGKGAPLGGYTF.

In DNA, the CDR3 is TGTGCCAGCAGCTTCGATCTAGACAGGGATCCCTACGAGCAGTACTTC. The encoded protein is CASSFDLDRDPYEQYF. This sequence joins TRBV7-9 and TRBJ2-7; 7 bases match TRBD1. The junction had 10 bases not matched to a gene; V was cut back by 3 bases and J by 2 bases. The CDR3 is made up of 16 amino acids. In germline, CDR1 is SEHNR, CDR2 FQNEAQ (reference sequence).

The chain employs TRBV3-1 and TRBJ2-1; no firm D call. V dropped 3 bases and J dropped 4 bases, with 7 bases sitting between them. Germline V lookup: CDR1 LGHDT, CDR2 YNNKEL (reference sequence). This CDR3 comprises 13 residues. CDR3 in amino acids: CASSHASYNEQFF. The CDR3 DNA follows: TGTGCCAGCAGCCACGCGAGTTACAATGAGCAGTTCTTC.

The chain uses TRBV5-1 and TRBJ2-7; 8 bases fit TRBD1. J gave up 0 bases and V 2 bases, and 1 base lay outside the gene matches. There are 14 residues in the CDR3. In germline, CDR1 is SGHRS, CDR2 YFSETQ. CDR3 loop: CASSFGQGSYEQYF. Written as DNA, the CDR3 is TGCGCCAGCAGCTTCGGACAGGGCTCCTACGAGCAGTACTTC.

This clonotype occurred a few times. The chain carries TRBV29-1 and TRBJ2-1; TRBD1 is a possible D gene (5 bases). CDR3 length: 13 residues. Germline V CDR1 and CDR2: SQVTM, ANQGSEA. The germline V and J ends were trimmed by 3 bases and 3 bases, with 9 bases remaining between them. The CDR3 sequence is CSVEPGNYNEQFF. DNA for the CDR3: TGCAGCGTTGAGCCAGGGAACTACAATGAGCAGTTCTTC.

This clonotype appeared a few times. The chain is built from TRBV5-5 and TRBJ2-7; 11 nucleotides align to TRBD1. CDR3 length: 14 residues. Germline V gene data show CDR1 as SGHKS and CDR2 as YYEKEE (reference sequence). The J segment lost 5 bases and the V segment lost 4 bases, leaving 5 bases of the junction unmatched. CDR3 coding DNA: TGTGCCAGCAGCCTCGGACAGGGGGCCGACGAGCAGTACTTC. Amino acids: CASSLGQGADEQYF.

The rearrangement uses TRBV5-1 and TRBJ2-1; D is unresolved. The CDR3 is made up of 16 amino acids. V lost 0 bases and J 0 bases, leaving 10 bases between the germline ends. Germline lookup yields CDR1 SGHRS and CDR2 YFSETQ. The CDR3 protein is CASSLEMSRSYNEQFF. In DNA form, the CDR3 reads TGCGCCAGCAGCTTGGAAATGTCTCGCTCCTACAATGAGCAGTTCTTC.